This T cell receptor (beta chain) is from a study of control samples from healthy donors and cancer patients. This clone was observed a handful of times. Germline V lookup: CDR1 MNHEY, CDR2 SVGEGT. This CDR3 comprises 12 residues. Trimming stripped 6 bases from V and 1 base from J, with 7 bases between. This table comes from immunoSEQ multiplex PCR, and its TCRdb copy is limited to in-frame clones, with some not included. The sample holds some 45,000 clones, around four fifths seen once. Material: blood. The chain recombines TRBV6-2 or TRBV6-3 with TRBJ2-7; D is ambiguous. The receptor comes from a man between 60 and 75 years old in good health. This CDR3 is CASSRQSYEQYF. The CDR3, as DNA: TGTGCCAGCAGCCGACAATCCTACGAGCAGTACTTC.